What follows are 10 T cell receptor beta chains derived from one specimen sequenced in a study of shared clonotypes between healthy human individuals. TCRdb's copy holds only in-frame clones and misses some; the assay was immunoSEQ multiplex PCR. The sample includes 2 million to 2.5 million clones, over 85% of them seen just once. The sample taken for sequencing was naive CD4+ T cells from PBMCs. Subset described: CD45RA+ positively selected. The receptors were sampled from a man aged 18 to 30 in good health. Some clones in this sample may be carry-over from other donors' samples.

The CDR3 coding sequence is TGTGCCAGCAGTGGACTATCCGTTCGCACAGATACGCAGTATTTT. This sequence encodes CASSGLSVRTDTQYF. V usage is TRBV28 and J usage is TRBJ2-3; the D gene is possibly TRBD2 (6 bases). The germline V gene encodes CDR1 MDHEN and CDR2 SYDVKM. This CDR3 contains 15 residues. Trimming left V 5 bases short and J 1 base short, with 13 bases between.

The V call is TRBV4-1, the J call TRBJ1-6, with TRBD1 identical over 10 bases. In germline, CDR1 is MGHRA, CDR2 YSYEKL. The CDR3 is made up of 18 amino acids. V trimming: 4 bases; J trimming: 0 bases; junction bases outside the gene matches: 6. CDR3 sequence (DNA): TGCGCCAGCAGCCGATCGGGACAGGGGTTCTCCTATAATTCACCCCTCCACTTT. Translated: CASSRSGQGFSYNSPLHF.

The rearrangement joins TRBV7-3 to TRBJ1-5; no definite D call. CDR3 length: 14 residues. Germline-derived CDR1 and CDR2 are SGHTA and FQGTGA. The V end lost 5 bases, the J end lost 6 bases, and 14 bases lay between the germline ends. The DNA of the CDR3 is TGTGCCAGCAGCCTGGACGGCGCCGGTCAGCCCCAGCATTTT. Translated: CASSLDGAGQPQHF.

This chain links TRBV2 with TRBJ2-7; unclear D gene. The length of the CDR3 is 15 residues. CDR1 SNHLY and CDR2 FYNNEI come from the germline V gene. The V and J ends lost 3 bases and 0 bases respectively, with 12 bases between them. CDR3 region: CASSEGGSLSYEQYF. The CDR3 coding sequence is TGTGCCAGCAGTGAGGGTGGTTCCCTCTCCTACGAGCAGTACTTC.

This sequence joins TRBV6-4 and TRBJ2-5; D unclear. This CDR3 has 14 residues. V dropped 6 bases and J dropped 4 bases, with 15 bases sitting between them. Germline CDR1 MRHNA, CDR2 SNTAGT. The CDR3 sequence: CASRPTRFGETQYF. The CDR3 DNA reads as TGTGCCAGCAGGCCCACAAGGTTCGGAGAGACCCAGTACTTC.

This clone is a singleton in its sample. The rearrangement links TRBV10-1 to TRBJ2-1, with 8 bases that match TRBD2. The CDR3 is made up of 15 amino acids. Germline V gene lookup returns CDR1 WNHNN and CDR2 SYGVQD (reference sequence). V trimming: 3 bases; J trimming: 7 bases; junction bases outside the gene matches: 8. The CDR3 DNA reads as TGCGCCAGCAGTGATACTGCGGGAGGAGATAATGAGCAGTTCTTC. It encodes CASSDTAGGDNEQFF.

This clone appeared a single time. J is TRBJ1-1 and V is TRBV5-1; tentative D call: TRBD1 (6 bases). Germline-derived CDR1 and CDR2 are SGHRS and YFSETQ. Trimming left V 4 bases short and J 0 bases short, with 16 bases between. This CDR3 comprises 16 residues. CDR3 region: CASSPMGAIMNTEAFF. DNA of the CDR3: TGCGCCAGCAGCCCTATGGGGGCAATAATGAACACTGAAGCTTTCTTT.

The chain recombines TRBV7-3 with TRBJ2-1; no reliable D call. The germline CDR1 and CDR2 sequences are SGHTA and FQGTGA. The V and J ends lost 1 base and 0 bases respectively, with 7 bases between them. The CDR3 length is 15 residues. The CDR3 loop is CASSLNDNSYNEQFF. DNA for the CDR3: TGTGCCAGCAGCTTAAACGACAACTCCTACAATGAGCAGTTCTTC.

The CDR3 region is CASSDNIGGYTF. DNA of the CDR3: TGTGCCAGCAGTGATAATATAGGAGGCTACACCTTC. The chain is built from TRBV7-3 and TRBJ1-2; unclear D gene. This CDR3 is built from 12 residues. V lost 6 bases and J lost 8, with 13 bases in between. Germline CDR1 is SGHTA and CDR2 is FQGTGA.

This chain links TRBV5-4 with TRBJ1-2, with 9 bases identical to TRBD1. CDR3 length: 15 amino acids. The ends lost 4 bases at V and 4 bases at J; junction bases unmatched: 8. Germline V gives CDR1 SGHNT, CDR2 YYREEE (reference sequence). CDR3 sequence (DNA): TGTGCCAGCAGCCTACCGGACAGGGGCCTCTATGGCTACACCTTC. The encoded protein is CASSLPDRGLYGYTF.